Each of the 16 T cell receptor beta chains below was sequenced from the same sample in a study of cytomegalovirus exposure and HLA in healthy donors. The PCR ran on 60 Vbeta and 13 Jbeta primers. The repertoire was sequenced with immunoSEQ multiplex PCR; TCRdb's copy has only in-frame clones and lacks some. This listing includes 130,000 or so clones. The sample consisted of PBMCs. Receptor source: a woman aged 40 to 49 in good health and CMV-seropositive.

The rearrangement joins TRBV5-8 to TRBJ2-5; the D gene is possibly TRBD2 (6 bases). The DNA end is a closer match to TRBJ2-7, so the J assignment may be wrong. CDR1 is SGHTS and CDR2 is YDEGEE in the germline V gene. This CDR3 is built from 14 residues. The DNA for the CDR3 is TGTGCCAGCAGCATTTATAGCGGCTCCTACGAGCAGTACTTC. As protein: CASSIYSGSYEQYF.

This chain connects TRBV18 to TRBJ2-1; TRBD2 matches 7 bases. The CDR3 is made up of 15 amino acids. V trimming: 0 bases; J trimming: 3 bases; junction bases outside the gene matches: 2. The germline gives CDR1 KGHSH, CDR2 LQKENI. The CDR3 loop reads CASSPPGEGYNEQFF. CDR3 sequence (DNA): TGTGCCAGCTCACCACCGGGGGAGGGCTACAATGAGCAGTTCTTC.

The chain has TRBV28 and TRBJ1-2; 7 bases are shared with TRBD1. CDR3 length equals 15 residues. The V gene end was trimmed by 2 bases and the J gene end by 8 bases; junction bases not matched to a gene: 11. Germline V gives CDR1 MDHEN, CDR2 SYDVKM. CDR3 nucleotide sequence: TGTGCCAGCAGTTTAACCCGGCAGGGGGTGCAGGGCTACACCTTC. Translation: CASSLTRQGVQGYTF.

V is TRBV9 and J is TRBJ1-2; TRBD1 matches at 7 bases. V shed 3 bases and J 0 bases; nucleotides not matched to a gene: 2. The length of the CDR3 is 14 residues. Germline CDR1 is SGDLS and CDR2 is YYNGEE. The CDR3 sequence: CASSETGTNYGYTF. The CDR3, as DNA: TGTGCCAGCAGCGAGACAGGGACTAACTATGGCTACACCTTC.

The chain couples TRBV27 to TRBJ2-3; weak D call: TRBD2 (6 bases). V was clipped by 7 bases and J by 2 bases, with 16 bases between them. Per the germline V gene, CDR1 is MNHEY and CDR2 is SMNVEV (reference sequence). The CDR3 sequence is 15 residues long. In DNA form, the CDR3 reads TGTGCCAGCACGAGTCCAGCGGGCCCCACAGATACGCAGTATTTT. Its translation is CASTSPAGPTDTQYF.

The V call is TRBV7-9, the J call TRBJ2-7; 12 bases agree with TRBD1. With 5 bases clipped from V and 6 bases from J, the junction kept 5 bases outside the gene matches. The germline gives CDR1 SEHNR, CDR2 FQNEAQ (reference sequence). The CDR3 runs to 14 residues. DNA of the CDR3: TGTGCCAGCAGCGTGGGACAGGGGGCCCTCGAGCAGTACTTC. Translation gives CASSVGQGALEQYF.

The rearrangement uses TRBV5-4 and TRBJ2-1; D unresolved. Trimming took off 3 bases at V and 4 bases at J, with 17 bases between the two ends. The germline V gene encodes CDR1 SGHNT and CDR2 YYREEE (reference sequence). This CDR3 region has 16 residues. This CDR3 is CASSSPSGVAYNEQFF. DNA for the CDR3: TGTGCCAGCAGCTCCCCATCTGGAGTCGCGTACAATGAGCAGTTCTTC.

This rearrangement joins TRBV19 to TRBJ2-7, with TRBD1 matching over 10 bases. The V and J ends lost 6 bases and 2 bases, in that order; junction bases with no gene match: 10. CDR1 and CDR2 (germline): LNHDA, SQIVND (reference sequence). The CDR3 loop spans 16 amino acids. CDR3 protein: CASSVGTGTGAYEQYF. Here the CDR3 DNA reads TGTGCCAGTAGCGTGGGCACCGGGACAGGGGCCTACGAGCAGTACTTC.

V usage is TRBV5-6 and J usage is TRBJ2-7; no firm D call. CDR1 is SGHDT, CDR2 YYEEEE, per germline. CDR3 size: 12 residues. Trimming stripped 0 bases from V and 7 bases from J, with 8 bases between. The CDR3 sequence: CASSLVSLEQYF. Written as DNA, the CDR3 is TGTGCCAGCAGCTTGGTGAGTCTGGAGCAGTACTTC.

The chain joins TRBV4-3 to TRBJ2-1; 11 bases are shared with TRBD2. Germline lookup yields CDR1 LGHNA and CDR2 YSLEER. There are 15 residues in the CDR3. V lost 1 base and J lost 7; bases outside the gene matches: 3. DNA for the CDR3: TGCGCCAGCAGCCAAGGGTCTAGCGGGAGGAATGAGCAGTTCTTC. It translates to CASSQGSSGRNEQFF.

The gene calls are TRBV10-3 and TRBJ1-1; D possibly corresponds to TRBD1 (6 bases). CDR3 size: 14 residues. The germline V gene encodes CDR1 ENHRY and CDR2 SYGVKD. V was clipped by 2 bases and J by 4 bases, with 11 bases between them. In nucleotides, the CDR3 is TGTGCCATCAGTGAGAGTGGACAGCTCACTGAAGCTTTCTTT. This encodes CAISESGQLTEAFF.

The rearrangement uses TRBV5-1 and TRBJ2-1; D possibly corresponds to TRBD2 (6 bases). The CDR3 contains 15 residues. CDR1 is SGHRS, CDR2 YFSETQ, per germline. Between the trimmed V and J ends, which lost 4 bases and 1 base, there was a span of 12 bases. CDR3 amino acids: CASSPEEGSYNEQFF. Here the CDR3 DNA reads TGCGCCAGCAGCCCCGAGGAGGGTTCCTACAATGAGCAGTTCTTC.

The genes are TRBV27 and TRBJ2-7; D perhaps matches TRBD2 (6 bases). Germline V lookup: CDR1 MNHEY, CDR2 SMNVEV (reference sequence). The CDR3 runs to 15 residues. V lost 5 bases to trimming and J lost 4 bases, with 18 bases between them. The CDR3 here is CASSPAGTRTYEQYF. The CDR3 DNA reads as TGTGCCAGCAGTCCGGCGGGAACGCGGACGTACGAGCAGTACTTC.

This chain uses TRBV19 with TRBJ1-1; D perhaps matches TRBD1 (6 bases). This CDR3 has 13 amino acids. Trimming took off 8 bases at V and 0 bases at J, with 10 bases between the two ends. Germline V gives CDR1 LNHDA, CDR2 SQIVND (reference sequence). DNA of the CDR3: TGTGCCAGTCGGACAGTTATGAACACTGAAGCTTTCTTT. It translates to CASRTVMNTEAFF.

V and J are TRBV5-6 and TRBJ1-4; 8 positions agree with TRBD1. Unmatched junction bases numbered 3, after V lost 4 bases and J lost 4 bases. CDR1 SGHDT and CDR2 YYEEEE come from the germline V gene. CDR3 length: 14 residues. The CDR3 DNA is TGTGCCAGCAGCGCACAGGGGGTTAATGAAAAACTGTTTTTT. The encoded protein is CASSAQGVNEKLFF.

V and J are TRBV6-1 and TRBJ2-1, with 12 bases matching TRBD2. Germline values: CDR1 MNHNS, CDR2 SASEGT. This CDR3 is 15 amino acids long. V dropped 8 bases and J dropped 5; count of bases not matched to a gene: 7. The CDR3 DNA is TGTGCCAGCGTCCAGACTAGCGGGAGAGACAATGAGCAGTTCTTC. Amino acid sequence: CASVQTSGRDNEQFF.